This T cell receptor beta chain was identified in a study of tumor-infiltrating lymphocytes in primary liver carcinoma. Study-level background: Tumor stage was T1-T3 N0M0, and tumor size was roughly 4.2 to 10 cm across. Samples gave roughly 3.65 to 7.5 million productive TCRbeta reads, similar across tissue types. General study points: Whereas tumor region pairs overlapped more, tumor-adjacent and tumor-blood pairs overlapped less. A significantly higher top-250-clone fraction was recorded for tumors than for blood (p = 0.039).

On this clonotype itself: The antigen is not known. Compared with germline, one end of the junction differs, possibly owing to a read error.

Scientists recovered RNA and DNA together from approximately 20-30 mg of unsorted bulk tissue. Reverse transcription of 500 ng total RNA with a constant-region primer produced TCR beta cDNA. Each TCR beta library was derived from three nested multiplex PCR rounds that employed slightly modified ARM-PCR. One entry per CDR3 protein, called by TCRdb with MiXCR from the multiplex PCR reads. The repertoire consists of 90,000 to 100,000 distinct CDR3 sequences, with more than 65% occurring once and the leading ten covering around 9.1%. The sample was liver tumor tissue from sampling region 5. Regarding subset: tumor region T5, tumor centre. The sequence was obtained from a woman in her sixties with primary liver carcinoma and hepatitis B virus infection.

The CDR3 region has the DNA TGCGGCGTTGACGACCTTGTCTACAATGGGCAGTTCTTC. Its protein is CGVDDLVYNGQFF. This sequence joins TRBV29-1 and TRBJ2-1, with D hard to call. CDR3 length: 13 residues. Germline assignment: CDR1 SQVTM and CDR2 ANQGSEA.